Below, 32 T cell receptor beta chains from the same sample are listed, as sequenced in a study of T cell responses to AZD1222 COVID-19 vaccine. Only in-frame clones appear in the TCRdb table, and some are missing; sequencing was by immunoSEQ multiplex PCR. The sample yields about 120,000 clones, about 90% seen once. The specimen was peripheral blood, collected on day 0 of AZD1222 vaccination. The receptors here all came from an adult in good health.

This clone was observed once. Here the CDR3 reads CAWISGNRGYGYTF. The CDR3, as DNA: TGTGCCTGGATTTCAGGGAATCGAGGATATGGCTACACCTTC. This sequence joins TRBV30 and TRBJ1-2; D is perhaps TRBD1 (5 bases). This CDR3 is built from 14 residues. CDR1 is GTSNPN, CDR2 SVGIG, per germline (reference sequence). The V gene lost 4 bases and the J gene lost 5 bases, with 17 bases spanning the gap.

This chain joins TRBV18 and TRBJ1-1; unclear D gene. The CDR3 totals 11 residues. V lost 2 bases and J lost 5, with 3 bases in between. Germline assignment: CDR1 KGHSH and CDR2 LQKENI. The CDR3 region is CASSPGTEAFF. The CDR3 nucleotides are TGTGCCAGCTCACCAGGAACTGAAGCTTTCTTT.

V is TRBV27 and J is TRBJ1-5, with D possibly TRBD1 on 6 matching bases. Germline CDR1 reads MNHEY; CDR2 reads SMNVEV (reference sequence). This CDR3 spans 14 amino acids. The ends were cut back, 4 bases at V and 4 bases at J, with 11 bases in the middle. The CDR3 is CASSSGARNQPQHF. The CDR3 bases are TGTGCCAGCAGTTCGGGGGCGCGAAATCAGCCCCAGCATTTT.

The rearrangement joins TRBV28 to TRBJ2-1; maybe TRBD1 (6 bases). Germline CDR1 is MDHEN and CDR2 is SYDVKM. V was shortened by 4 bases and J by 4 bases, with 17 bases between the two germline ends. The CDR3 is 16 amino acids. CDR3 sequence: CASSSMFGTTYNEQFF. The CDR3 DNA sequence: TGTGCCAGCAGTTCAATGTTCGGGACAACATACAATGAGCAGTTCTTC.

The chain carries TRBV9 and TRBJ1-2, with TRBD1 matching over 9 bases. J lost 8 bases, V lost 3 bases, and 11 bases had no gene match. This CDR3 region has 15 residues. Per the germline V gene, CDR1 is SGDLS and CDR2 is YYNGEE. The CDR3 loop is CASSGLRDRAGGYTF. CDR3 DNA: TGTGCCAGCAGCGGGCTGCGGGACAGGGCGGGCGGCTACACCTTC.

The V call is TRBV28, the J call TRBJ1-1; D is ambiguous. The germline V and J ends were trimmed by 2 bases and 7 bases, with 11 bases remaining between them. Germline V gene lookup returns CDR1 MDHEN and CDR2 SYDVKM. CDR3 size: 13 residues. This chain's CDR3 is CASSLIGRVEAFF. The CDR3 DNA sequence: TGTGCCAGCAGTTTAATAGGGCGGGTTGAAGCTTTCTTT.

This chain links TRBV4-1 with TRBJ1-5; D gene unclear. CDR1 is MGHRA and CDR2 is YSYEKL in the germline V gene. The CDR3 sequence is 15 residues long. Trimming stripped 0 bases from V and 3 bases from J, with 9 bases between. The CDR3 region has the DNA TGCGCCAGCAGCCAAGATGAGGGTTACAATCAGCCCCAGCATTTT. Its translation: CASSQDEGYNQPQHF.

The rearrangement joins TRBV19 to TRBJ2-1, with TRBD2 matching over 9 bases. The germline gives CDR1 LNHDA, CDR2 SQIVND (reference sequence). V was clipped by 0 bases and J by 16 bases; unmatched bases: 19. This CDR3 contains 17 residues. CDR3 DNA: TGTGCCAGTAGTATAGATAATCCGTCTAGCGGGATTGGCAATCATTTCTTC. It is translated as CASSIDNPSSGIGNHFF.

This chain links TRBV30 with TRBJ1-5; D remains unclear. Germline V lookup: CDR1 GTSNPN, CDR2 SVGIG (reference sequence). The CDR3 runs 13 residues. V shed 0 bases and J shed 2 bases, with 5 bases lying between them. The CDR3 DNA reads as TGTGCCTGGAGTGTACGGCGCAATCAGCCCCAGCATTTT. This codes for CAWSVRRNQPQHF.

The chain uses TRBV24-1 and TRBJ1-2; TRBD1 matches 7 bases. Per the germline V gene, CDR1 is KGHDR and CDR2 is SFDVKD. The CDR3 sequence is 13 residues long. J was trimmed by 7 bases and V by 4 bases; bases with no gene match: 5. Written as DNA, the CDR3 is TGTGCCACCAGTGACAATGACAGGGTTGGCTACACCTTC. Translation gives CATSDNDRVGYTF.

This chain links TRBV4-2 with TRBJ2-7, with 7 bases aligning to TRBD2. Germline V gene sequence: CDR1 LGHNA, CDR2 YNFKEQ. CDR3 length equals 12 residues. Trimming took 2 bases from V and 5 from J; bases not matched to a gene: 0. For the CDR3, the DNA is TGTGCCAGCAGCCAAAGCGGGAACGAGCAGTACTTC. Residues: CASSQSGNEQYF.

The genes are TRBV30 and TRBJ2-2, with D possibly being TRBD2 (6 bases). Trimming stripped 5 bases from V and 0 bases from J, with 10 bases between. This CDR3 is 14 amino acids long. Germline lookup yields CDR1 GTSNPN and CDR2 SVGIG (reference sequence). The DNA for the CDR3 is TGTGCCTGGGGGACTGTCGCGAACACCGGGGAGCTGTTTTTT. It specifies CAWGTVANTGELFF.

The V call is TRBV29-1, the J call TRBJ2-1; TRBD1 or TRBD2 may be the D gene (5 bases each). Germline-derived CDR1 and CDR2 are SQVTM and ANQGSEA. The CDR3 extends over 11 amino acids. Trimming cost V 6 bases and J 8 bases, with 11 bases left between them. This chain's CDR3 is CSVEGNHEQFF. DNA for the CDR3: TGCAGCGTCGAGGGGAACCATGAGCAGTTCTTC.

Of note for this clone: One end of the junction fails to match germline, which may point to a read error. The V call is TRBV2, the J call TRBJ2-5; a possible D gene is TRBD2 (5 bases). CDR1 is SNHLY, CDR2 FYNNEI, per germline. This CDR3 comprises 12 residues. The DNA of the CDR3 is TGTGCCAGCAGGGAAGAGGGAGAGACCCAGTACTTC. Translation: CASREEGETQYF.

The rearrangement uses TRBV12-3 or TRBV12-4 and TRBJ2-7; 7 nucleotides align to TRBD2. CDR3 size: 11 residues. V shed 7 bases, J shed 6 bases, and the junction held 3 bases outside the gene matches. The DNA of the CDR3 is TGTGCCAGCACCTCGGGGGGCGAGCAGTACTTC. It codes for CASTSGGEQYF.

The V and J genes are TRBV2 and TRBJ2-7; 7 nucleotides agree with TRBD2. Germline V lookup: CDR1 SNHLY, CDR2 FYNNEI. Losses at the gene ends were 2 bases for V and 5 bases for J; bases not matched to a gene: 9. The CDR3 contains 15 residues. The CDR3 DNA reads as TGTGCCAGCAGTGAAATTGGCGGGAGTATCAACGAGCAGTACTTC. Translation: CASSEIGGSINEQYF. Full variable domain (remainder filled in from reference TRBV2 and TRBJ2-7): EPEVTQTPSHQVTQMGQEVILRCVPISNHLYFYWYRQILGQKVEFLVSFYNNEISEKSEIFDDQFSVERPDGSNFTLKIRSTKLEDSAMYFCASSEIGGSINEQYFGPGTRLTVT.

The chain has TRBV19 and TRBJ2-7; D call uncertain. V shed 6 bases and J shed 2 bases, with 14 bases lying between them. Germline CDR1 LNHDA, CDR2 SQIVND (reference sequence). The CDR3 is 14 residues long. CDR3 nucleotide sequence: TGTGCCAGTAGCCCGCGAGACGGCACCTACGAGCAGTACTTC. Its protein product is CASSPRDGTYEQYF.

V and J are TRBV6-5 and TRBJ1-1; D unclear. The CDR3 consists of 13 residues. Germline CDR1 and CDR2: MNHEY and SVGAGI. The V end lost 5 bases, the J end lost 0 bases, and 7 bases lay between the germline ends. CDR3 sequence (DNA): TGTGCCAGCAGTATCATACTGAACACTGAAGCTTTCTTT. Amino acids: CASSIILNTEAFF.

V gene TRBV2 combines with J gene TRBJ1-2, with 11 nucleotides matching TRBD1. The CDR3 runs 15 residues. Germline CDR1 and CDR2: SNHLY and FYNNEI. The V segment lost 5 bases and the J segment 4 bases; nucleotides outside the gene matches: 6. CDR3 amino acids: CASSRDRGFGYGYTF. The CDR3, as DNA: TGTGCCAGCAGTCGGGACAGGGGGTTTGGCTATGGCTACACCTTC.

The V and J genes are TRBV28 and TRBJ1-2, with D tentatively TRBD1 (5 bases). In germline, CDR1 is MDHEN, CDR2 SYDVKM. This CDR3 is built from 13 residues. Deletions cut 7 bases from V and 6 bases from J, with 15 bases between. The CDR3 sequence: CASTDWGKDGYTF. CDR3 DNA sequence: TGTGCCAGCACCGATTGGGGGAAGGATGGCTACACCTTC.

V is TRBV25-1 and J is TRBJ2-2; TRBD1 might be the D (7 bases). The CDR3 runs to 16 residues. Germline loops: CDR1 MGHDK, CDR2 SYGVNS. Trimming left V 5 bases short and J 5 bases short, with 18 bases between. The CDR3 is CASSPGGLELTGELFF. The DNA of the CDR3 is TGTGCCAGCAGTCCAGGGGGGCTAGAGTTAACCGGGGAGCTGTTTTTT. Together with reference TRBV25-1 and TRBJ2-2, the CDR3 gives the full variable domain: EADIYQTPRYLVIGTGKKITLECSQTMGHDKMYWYQQDPGMELHLIHYSYGVNSTEKGDLSSESTVSRIRTEHFPLTLESARPSHTSQYLCASSPGGLELTGELFFGEGSRLTVL.

The chain is built from TRBV6-5 and TRBJ2-5; D call uncertain. The germline V and J ends were trimmed by 3 bases and 1 base, with 12 bases remaining between them. Germline V lookup: CDR1 MNHEY, CDR2 SVGAGI. This CDR3 is 15 amino acids long. As DNA, the CDR3 is TGTGCCAGCAGTTATTTCGACGGTCCCCAAGAGACCCAGTACTTC. Amino acids: CASSYFDGPQETQYF.

V and J are TRBV18 and TRBJ1-6; perhaps TRBD1 as D (5 bases). The CDR3 runs 14 residues. The V end was cut by 9 bases, the J end by 2 bases, with 11 bases between. Germline V gene sequence: CDR1 KGHSH, CDR2 LQKENI. CDR3 sequence (DNA): TGTGCCAGTACCCAGGGCCCCTATAATTCACCCCTCCACTTT. It translates to CASTQGPYNSPLHF.

The gene calls are TRBV9 and TRBJ2-5; D uncertain. The CDR3 is made up of 14 amino acids. V was clipped by 4 bases and J by 0 bases, with 10 bases between them. Germline V gene sequence: CDR1 SGDLS, CDR2 YYNGEE. CDR3 protein: CASSTHSNQETQYF. CDR3 coding DNA: TGTGCCAGCAGCACCCACAGTAACCAAGAGACCCAGTACTTC.

Remarks on this clone: Other DNA sequences in this sample translate to the same CDR3. The chain couples TRBV5-6 to TRBJ1-1, with D unclear. The V end was cut by 4 bases, the J end by 0 bases, with 1 base between. The germline V gene has CDR1 SGHDT and CDR2 YYEEEE. This CDR3 has 11 residues. The CDR3 reads CASSLNTEAFF. The CDR3 DNA reads TGTGCCAGCAGCCTGAACACTGAAGCTTTCTTT.

J is TRBJ2-1 and V is TRBV7-2, with TRBD1 matching over 7 bases. Germline-derived CDR1 and CDR2 are SGHTA and FQGNSA. The junction had 8 bases not matched to a gene; V was cut back by 6 bases and J by 3 bases. The CDR3 has 15 residues. The CDR3 is CASSPTGQNYNEQFF. The CDR3 region has the DNA TGTGCCAGCAGTCCCACGGGACAGAACTACAATGAGCAGTTCTTC.

The V call is TRBV12-3 or TRBV12-4, the J call TRBJ2-1; D remains ambiguous. Trimming pared 8 bases from V and 7 bases from J, leaving 15 bases between. This CDR3 comprises 13 residues. The CDR3 loop reads CASGPEELNEQFF. CDR3 coding DNA: TGTGCCAGCGGCCCGGAAGAACTTAATGAGCAGTTCTTC.

V usage is TRBV27 and J usage is TRBJ2-2; TRBD2 matches at 14 bases. After removal of 9 bases from V and 9 bases from J, the junction contained 15 bases not matched to a gene. The germline V gene has CDR1 MNHEY and CDR2 SMNVEV (reference sequence). CDR3 size: 17 residues. The CDR3, as DNA: TGTGCCAGTAAACCGTTTGGGACTAGCGGGAGTAGCTGGGAGCTGTTTTTT. The encoded protein is CASKPFGTSGSSWELFF.

In DNA, the CDR3 is TGTGCCAGCAGCCCAGGGTCGGATGAAAAACTGTTTTTT. Protein: CASSPGSDEKLFF. The chain joins TRBV5-4 to TRBJ1-4; a weak D match, TRBD1 (5 bases). The CDR3 runs 13 residues. Deletions cut 4 bases from V and 6 bases from J, with 10 bases between. Germline V gives CDR1 SGHNT, CDR2 YYREEE (reference sequence).

The rearrangement links TRBV9 to TRBJ1-3, with D unclear. CDR1 and CDR2 (germline): SGDLS, YYNGEE. V shed 0 bases and J shed 7 bases, with 17 bases lying between them. The CDR3 totals 16 residues. CDR3 in DNA: TGTGCCAGCAGCGTAGCGGGGTTGTCGGCTATCAACACCATATATTTT. It yields the protein CASSVAGLSAINTIYF.

This clone is a singleton in its sample. The chain employs TRBV6-5 and TRBJ2-2; D remains unclear. V was pared by 2 bases and J by 4 bases, with 2 bases between. There are 12 residues in the CDR3. Germline V gene data show CDR1 as MNHEY and CDR2 as SVGAGI. The CDR3 sequence: CASSYLTGELFF. The CDR3 bases are TGTGCCAGCAGTTACCTCACCGGGGAGCTGTTTTTT.

This clone showed up just a few times. The chain joins TRBV19 to TRBJ1-2; D remains unclear. Per the germline V gene, CDR1 is LNHDA and CDR2 is SQIVND (reference sequence). V lost 3 bases and J 4 bases, leaving 21 bases between the germline ends. The length of the CDR3 is 17 residues. The CDR3 spells CASSIRTQWPRVYGYTF. The CDR3 DNA follows: TGTGCCAGTAGTATTAGGACCCAGTGGCCCCGGGTCTATGGCTACACCTTC.